Below are 17 T cell receptor beta chains sequenced from a single sample in a study of cytomegalovirus exposure and HLA in healthy donors. A multiplex PCR was run with 60 Vbeta primers and 13 Jbeta primers. Assay: immunoSEQ multiplex PCR; the TCRdb copy retains only in-frame clones and omits some. The table includes more than 95,000 clones, 60% to 85% detected once. Material for sequencing was PBMCs. The receptors here all came from a man aged 35 to 55 in good health and CMV-seronegative.

This chain links TRBV5-1 with TRBJ2-7; TRBD1 agrees at 10 bases. The V segment lost 4 bases and the J segment 5 bases; nucleotides outside the gene matches: 9. The CDR3 has 15 residues. Per the germline V gene, CDR1 is SGHRS and CDR2 is YFSETQ. The CDR3 coding sequence is TGCGCCAGCAGCCTCTACCGGGACAGGGGTCACGAGCAGTACTTC. Protein product: CASSLYRDRGHEQYF.

This chain uses TRBV5-1 with TRBJ2-5, with a possible D match to TRBD1 (5 bases). The DNA matches TRBJ2-7 better at its end, which makes the J call doubtful. This CDR3 has 15 residues. Germline CDR1 SGHRS, CDR2 YFSETQ. Here the CDR3 reads CASSLAIGVGYEQYF. The CDR3 DNA sequence: TGCGCCAGCAGCTTGGCCATAGGGGTTGGCTACGAGCAGTACTTC.

This clone was observed a single time. V gene TRBV7-2 combines with J gene TRBJ1-4, with D uncertain. Germline CDR1 SGHTA, CDR2 FQGNSA. V was trimmed by 0 bases and J by 13 bases, leaving 9 bases between them. There are 12 residues in the CDR3. CDR3 loop: CASSLAGQRLFF. DNA of the CDR3: TGTGCCAGCAGCTTAGCGGGTCAGCGACTGTTTTTT. Variable domain in full (rest from reference TRBV7-2 and TRBJ1-4): GAGVSQSPSNKVTEKGKDVELRCDPISGHTALYWYRQSLGQGLEFLIYFQGNSAPDKSGLPSDRFSAERTGGSVSTLTIQRTQQEDSAVYLCASSLAGQRLFFGSGTQLSVL.

V gene TRBV29-1 combines with J gene TRBJ2-5; a weak D match, TRBD1 (6 bases). CDR1 is SQVTM, CDR2 ANQGSEA, per germline. V lost 6 bases and J lost 4, with 9 bases in between. The CDR3 is 11 amino acids. DNA for the CDR3: TGCAGCGTACAGGGTGTAGAGACCCAGTACTTC. Translating gives CSVQGVETQYF.

This sequence joins TRBV7-2 and TRBJ2-3, with 9 nucleotides matching TRBD2. J was trimmed by 1 base and V by 2 bases; bases with no gene match: 4. The germline V gene encodes CDR1 SGHTA and CDR2 FQGNSA. CDR3 length: 16 amino acids. The CDR3 is CASSLRRGGGTDTQYF. DNA of the CDR3: TGTGCCAGCAGCTTACGGCGGGGGGGCGGCACAGATACGCAGTATTTT.

V is TRBV27 and J is TRBJ2-2, with D possibly matching TRBD2 (7 bases). This CDR3 contains 15 residues. V lost 2 bases and J 5 bases, leaving 12 bases between the germline ends. CDR1 is MNHEY and CDR2 is SMNVEV in the germline V gene (reference sequence). The DNA of the CDR3 is TGTGCCAGCAGTTTAGAGGGAGGGGGAACCGGGGAGCTGTTTTTT. It is translated as CASSLEGGGTGELFF.

This clone appeared a few times. The chain couples TRBV6-1 to TRBJ2-3, with 7 bases fitting TRBD2. V gave up 3 bases and J gave up 4 bases; unmatched junction bases: 7. Germline CDR1 MNHNS, CDR2 SASEGT. The CDR3 contains 15 residues. Written as DNA, the CDR3 is TGTGCCAGCAGTGAGGCGGGAGTTTTTCCAGATACGCAGTATTTT. This encodes CASSEAGVFPDTQYF.

This clone was seen a handful of times. The chain links TRBV25-1 to TRBJ1-4, with D possibly TRBD1 on 6 matching bases. The CDR3 runs to 15 residues. V dropped 4 bases and J dropped 4 bases, with 13 bases sitting between them. Germline V gives CDR1 MGHDK, CDR2 SYGVNS. Written as DNA, the CDR3 is TGTGCCAGCAGTGGATCAGGGGCTTATAATGAAAAACTGTTTTTT. Its protein product is CASSGSGAYNEKLFF.

The rearrangement uses TRBV4-2 and TRBJ2-1; possibly TRBD2 for D (6 bases). CDR1 is LGHNA, CDR2 YNFKEQ, per germline. This CDR3 is 18 amino acids long. Trimming removed 0 bases from V and 0 bases from J, with 15 bases in between. The CDR3 coding sequence is TGTGCCAGCAGCCAAGATCTCGATAGCGGAAGCTCCTACAATGAGCAGTTCTTC. Translating it yields CASSQDLDSGSSYNEQFF.

J is TRBJ2-7 and V is TRBV4-2, with TRBD2 matching over 7 bases. There are 16 residues in the CDR3. The germline V gene has CDR1 LGHNA and CDR2 YNFKEQ. After removal of 0 bases from V and 2 bases from J, the junction contained 7 bases not matched to a gene. The DNA of the CDR3 is TGTGCCAGCAGCCAAGAGGGGGGGGACGGTACCTACGAGCAGTACTTC. This codes for CASSQEGGDGTYEQYF.

The chain recombines TRBV6-4 with TRBJ1-2; 8 nucleotides match TRBD1. Trimming took 6 bases from V and 8 from J; bases not matched to a gene: 8. The germline V gene has CDR1 MRHNA and CDR2 SNTAGT. CDR3 length equals 13 residues. Written as DNA, the CDR3 is TGTGCCAGCAGCCTCGGACAGGGAGGGGGCTACACCTTC. Translation: CASSLGQGGGYTF.

CDR3 bases: TGTGCCACATCAGGGTACGGCTACGAGCAGTACTTC. Its protein product is CATSGYGYEQYF. The V gene is TRBV19, the J gene TRBJ2-7; TRBD1 might be the D (5 bases). V shed 10 bases and J shed 3 bases, with 13 bases lying between them. Germline-derived CDR1 and CDR2 are LNHDA and SQIVND (reference sequence). This CDR3 is built from 12 residues.

The chain recombines TRBV5-1 with TRBJ2-1; TRBD2 aligns across 10 bases. The germline CDR1 and CDR2 sequences are SGHRS and YFSETQ. J gave up 8 bases and V 0 bases, and 8 bases lay outside the gene matches. The CDR3 contains 16 residues. The CDR3 DNA reads as TGCGCCAGCAGCTTGGAGGGTAGCGGGGGGCGGGATGAGCAGTTCTTC. The encoded protein is CASSLEGSGGRDEQFF.

The chain links TRBV7-3 to TRBJ1-2; TRBD1 is a possible D gene (5 bases). The CDR3 consists of 12 residues. V gave up 2 bases and J gave up 6 bases, with 7 bases separating them. Per germline, CDR1 SGHTA and CDR2 FQGTGA. The CDR3 bases are TGTGCCAGCAGCTTAGCAGGGCATGGCTACACCTTC. It yields the protein CASSLAGHGYTF.

V is TRBV7-9 and J is TRBJ2-7; D is possibly TRBD2 (6 bases). Germline assignment: CDR1 SEHNR and CDR2 FQNEAQ (reference sequence). Deletions cut 2 bases from V and 0 bases from J, with 20 bases between. This CDR3 has 18 residues. CDR3 in DNA: TGTGCCAGCAGCTTAATGGGAGGTCAATGGATTGGCTCCTACGAGCAGTACTTC. This gives the protein CASSLMGGQWIGSYEQYF. The entire variable domain, with the rest obtained from reference TRBV7-9 and TRBJ2-7, is as follows: DTGVSQNPRHKITKRGQNVTFRCDPISEHNRLYWYRQTLGQGPEFLTYFQNEAQLEKSRLLSDRFSAERPKGSFSTLEIQRTEQGDSAMYLCASSLMGGQWIGSYEQYFGPGTRLTVT.

This clone turned up a few times. Other DNA sequences in the same sample also yield this CDR3. The chain has TRBV4-2 and TRBJ2-7; tentative D call: TRBD2 (5 bases). Germline CDR1 LGHNA, CDR2 YNFKEQ. Trimming pared 0 bases from V and 0 bases from J, leaving 9 bases between. This CDR3 has 15 residues. Here the CDR3 DNA reads TGTGCCAGCAGCCAAGAGAGCGGTAGCTCCTACGAGCAGTACTTC. Translating gives CASSQESGSSYEQYF.

This chain links TRBV7-9 with TRBJ1-3; no firm D call. The CDR3 spans 15 residues. Trimming removed 5 bases at V and 3 bases at J, with 14 bases between. The germline CDR1 and CDR2 sequences are SEHNR and FQNEAQ (reference sequence). CDR3 amino acids: CASSPRLELGNTIYF. The CDR3, as DNA: TGTGCCAGCAGCCCCCGCCTTGAGCTTGGAAACACCATATATTTT.